These 19 T cell receptor beta chains were all obtained from the same sample, sequenced in a study of shared clonotypes between healthy human individuals. This table comes from immunoSEQ multiplex PCR, and its TCRdb copy is limited to in-frame clones, with some not included. The sample shows around 430,000 clones, around 79% of them seen only once. The sequenced material came from PBMCs. Source of these receptors: a woman between 40 and 55 years old in good health. Some clones in this sample may be carry-over from other donors' samples.

The rearrangement joins TRBV6-5 to TRBJ1-2, with D possibly matching TRBD1 (5 bases). V was clipped by 6 bases and J by 6 bases, with 14 bases between them. Germline CDR1 MNHEY, CDR2 SVGAGI. This CDR3 is built from 13 residues. In DNA, the CDR3 is TGTGCCAGCAGACCACAGACAGAAGATGGCTACACCTTC. This encodes CASRPQTEDGYTF.

This clone occurred a few times. This chain uses TRBV4-1 with TRBJ2-1; D is perhaps TRBD2 (6 bases). V lost 2 bases and J lost 0, with 11 bases in between. Germline V gene lookup returns CDR1 MGHRA and CDR2 YSYEKL. This CDR3 spans 16 amino acids. CDR3 sequence: CASSQLGSGSYNEQFF. The CDR3 nucleotides are TGCGCCAGCAGCCAATTGGGTAGCGGCTCCTACAATGAGCAGTTCTTC.

V and J are TRBV7-8 and TRBJ2-7; D possibly uses TRBD1 or TRBD2 (5 bases each). Germline CDR1 and CDR2: SGHVS and FQNEAQ. Between the trimmed V and J ends, which lost 5 bases and 7 bases, there was a span of 21 bases. The CDR3 runs to 15 residues. CDR3 region: CASSTLMRQGEEQYF. CDR3 sequence (DNA): TGTGCCAGCAGCACCCTGATGCGGCAGGGAGAGGAGCAGTACTTC.

About this clone: A much bigger clone sits one base away, suggesting this may be a read error. The V gene is TRBV7-7, the J gene TRBJ1-1; D remains ambiguous. The V end lost 5 bases, the J end lost 1 base, and 8 bases lay between the germline ends. Germline V gene data show CDR1 as SSHAT and CDR2 as FNYEAQ (reference sequence). The CDR3 extends over 13 amino acids. DNA for the CDR3: TGTGCCAGCAGCCCCGGACCGAACACTGAAGCTTTCTTT. Protein product: CASSPGPNTEAFF.

This chain joins TRBV5-6 and TRBJ1-3; unclear D gene. The germline V gene encodes CDR1 SGHDT and CDR2 YYEEEE. This CDR3 region has 12 residues. V dropped 0 bases and J dropped 2 bases, with 0 bases sitting between them. The CDR3 region has the DNA TGTGCCAGCAGCTTGGCTGGAAACACCATATATTTT. Encoded protein: CASSLAGNTIYF.

The CDR3 loop is CASSLVPGALSGNTIYF. The CDR3 region has the DNA TGCGCCAGCAGCTTGGTCCCGGGGGCCCTCTCTGGAAACACCATATATTTT. The chain links TRBV5-1 to TRBJ1-3; maybe TRBD1 (6 bases). The length of the CDR3 is 17 residues. CDR1 is SGHRS, CDR2 YFSETQ, per germline. Trimming took off 0 bases at V and 0 bases at J, with 13 bases between the two ends.

In this sample, this clone turned up once. J is TRBJ2-3 and V is TRBV7-6; D is perhaps TRBD1 (6 bases). The germline CDR1 and CDR2 sequences are SGHVS and FNYEAQ. The CDR3 contains 15 residues. V lost 1 base to trimming and J lost 2 bases, with 10 bases between them. In nucleotides, the CDR3 is TGTGCCAGCAGCTTAGGGACAGCTTACACAGATACGCAGTATTTT. It specifies CASSLGTAYTDTQYF. Full variable domain (remainder filled in from reference TRBV7-6 and TRBJ2-3): GAGVSQSPRYKVTKRGQDVALRCDPISGHVSLYWYRQALGQGPEFLTYFNYEAQQDKSGLPNDRFSAERPEGSISTLTIQRTEQRDSAMYRCASSLGTAYTDTQYFGPGTRLTVL.

The rearrangement uses TRBV7-9 and TRBJ2-6, with 7 bases aligning to TRBD2. The CDR3 has 13 residues. Unmatched junction bases numbered 3, after V lost 3 bases and J lost 10 bases. Germline V lookup: CDR1 SEHNR, CDR2 FQNEAQ (reference sequence). The CDR3 sequence is CASSLGGMNVLTF. The CDR3 DNA sequence: TGTGCCAGCAGCTTGGGGGGGATGAACGTCCTGACTTTC.

CDR3: CASSGVTGAFSYNEQFF. The CDR3 nucleotides are TGCGCCAGCAGTGGGGTAACGGGCGCTTTCTCCTACAATGAGCAGTTCTTC. The chain carries TRBV10-2 and TRBJ2-1; D not resolved. The germline V gene encodes CDR1 WSHSY and CDR2 SAAADI. The ends were cut back, 4 bases at V and 0 bases at J, with 16 bases in the middle. CDR3 length: 17 amino acids.

This chain uses TRBV5-1 with TRBJ2-4, with 8 bases lining up with TRBD2. V shed 4 bases, J shed 6 bases, and the junction held 6 bases outside the gene matches. This CDR3 spans 14 amino acids. Germline-derived CDR1 and CDR2 are SGHRS and YFSETQ. The CDR3 reads CASSQSGSGNIQYF. CDR3 nucleotides: TGCGCCAGCAGCCAAAGCGGGAGTGGAAACATTCAGTACTTC.

V and J are TRBV19 and TRBJ2-3; a possible D gene is TRBD1 (6 bases). The CDR3 has 14 amino acids. Germline lookup yields CDR1 LNHDA and CDR2 SQIVND (reference sequence). The ends were cut back, 7 bases at V and 0 bases at J, with 11 bases in the middle. In DNA form, the CDR3 reads TGTGCCAGTACGCAGGGGCTTAGCACAGATACGCAGTATTTT. Translation: CASTQGLSTDTQYF.

This chain joins TRBV9 and TRBJ1-2; unclear D gene. V lost 0 bases, J lost 0 bases, and 12 bases lay in between. The germline gives CDR1 SGDLS, CDR2 YYNGEE. CDR3 length: 16 amino acids. The CDR3 is CASSVGAQTPNYGYTF. For the CDR3, the DNA is TGTGCCAGCAGCGTAGGGGCACAGACCCCTAACTATGGCTACACCTTC.

As regards this clone: One base away lies a much larger clone, so this may be a sequencing read error. The chain recombines TRBV29-1 with TRBJ1-1, with no clear D. The V and J ends lost 6 bases and 6 bases respectively, with 14 bases between them. CDR3 length: 12 residues. The germline gives CDR1 SQVTM, CDR2 ANQGSEA. The CDR3 spells CSVMVRTSEAFF. Written as DNA, the CDR3 is TGCAGCGTCATGGTGCGGACGTCTGAAGCTTTCTTT.

The J gene is TRBJ1-1, the V gene TRBV9; D uncertain. The ends were cut back, 0 bases at V and 4 bases at J, with 10 bases in the middle. The CDR3 totals 14 residues. Germline-derived CDR1 and CDR2 are SGDLS and YYNGEE. CDR3 protein: CASSVGPEGTEAFF. CDR3 DNA: TGTGCCAGCAGCGTAGGACCTGAAGGCACTGAAGCTTTCTTT. Variable domain in full (rest from reference TRBV9 and TRBJ1-1): DSGVTQTPKHLITATGQRVTLRCSPRSGDLSVYWYQQSLDQGLQFLIQYYNGEERAKGNILERFSAQQFPDLHSELNLSSLELGDSALYFCASSVGPEGTEAFFGQGTRLTVV.

In its sample, this clone was seen many times. This chain links TRBV2 with TRBJ2-1; TRBD2 matches 9 bases. CDR1 SNHLY and CDR2 FYNNEI come from the germline V gene. V trimming: 0 bases; J trimming: 6 bases; junction bases outside the gene matches: 9. This CDR3 is 17 amino acids long. CDR3 residues: CASSEAPVAGAGNEQFF. The DNA of the CDR3 is TGTGCCAGCAGTGAAGCGCCCGTAGCGGGAGCGGGCAATGAGCAGTTCTTC.

This chain uses TRBV7-2 with TRBJ2-7, with 7 bases identical to TRBD2. The germline V gene has CDR1 SGHTA and CDR2 FQGNSA. The CDR3 spans 14 residues. The J segment lost 3 bases and the V segment lost 0 bases, leaving 2 bases of the junction unmatched. The CDR3 coding sequence is TGTGCCAGCAGCTTAGCGGGAGGGAACTACGAGCAGTACTTC. This encodes CASSLAGGNYEQYF.

The chain combines TRBV28 with TRBJ2-6; D not certain. The germline V and J ends were trimmed by 2 bases and 4 bases, with 12 bases remaining between them. Germline values: CDR1 MDHEN, CDR2 SYDVKM. CDR3 length: 16 residues. CDR3 amino acids: CASSLRPGRGANVLTF. Written as DNA, the CDR3 is TGTGCCAGCAGTTTACGCCCAGGACGCGGGGCCAACGTCCTGACTTTC.

The J gene is TRBJ2-2, the V gene TRBV14, with D tentatively TRBD2 (5 bases). V dropped 3 bases and J dropped 9 bases, with 23 bases sitting between them. Germline CDR1 reads SGHDN; CDR2 reads FVKESK. The CDR3 sequence is 17 residues long. The CDR3 is CASSQAFQRARVRELFF. CDR3 coding DNA: TGTGCCAGCAGCCAGGCATTTCAGAGGGCCCGTGTGAGGGAGCTGTTTTTT. The entire variable domain, with the rest obtained from reference TRBV14 and TRBJ2-2, is as follows: EAGVTQFPSHSVIEKGQTVTLRCDPISGHDNLYWYRRVMGKEIKFLLHFVKESKQDESGMPNNRFLAERTGGTYSTLKVQPAELEDSGVYFCASSQAFQRARVRELFFGEGSRLTVL.

The chain joins TRBV29-1 to TRBJ2-5; 9 bases align to TRBD1. Trimming took 6 bases from V and 5 from J; bases not matched to a gene: 10. CDR3 length: 14 amino acids. Germline V gene data show CDR1 as SQVTM and CDR2 as ANQGSEA. CDR3 sequence (DNA): TGCAGCGTCCGTCCCGGGACAGGGCGGGAGACCCAGTACTTC. It codes for CSVRPGTGRETQYF.